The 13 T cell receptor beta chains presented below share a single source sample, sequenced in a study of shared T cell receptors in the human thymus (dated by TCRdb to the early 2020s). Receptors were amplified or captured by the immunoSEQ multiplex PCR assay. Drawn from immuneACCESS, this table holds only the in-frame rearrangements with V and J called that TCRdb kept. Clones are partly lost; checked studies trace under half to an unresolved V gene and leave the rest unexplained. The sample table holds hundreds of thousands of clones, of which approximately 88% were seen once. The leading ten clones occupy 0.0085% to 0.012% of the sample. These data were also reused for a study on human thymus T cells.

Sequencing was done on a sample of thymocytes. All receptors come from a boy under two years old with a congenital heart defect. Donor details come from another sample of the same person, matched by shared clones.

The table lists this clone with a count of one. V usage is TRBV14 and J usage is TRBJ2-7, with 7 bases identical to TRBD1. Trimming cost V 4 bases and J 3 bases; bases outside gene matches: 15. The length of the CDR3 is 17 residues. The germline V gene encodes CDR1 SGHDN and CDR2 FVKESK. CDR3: CASSPQMKTGSYYEQYF. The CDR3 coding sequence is TGTGCCAGCAGCCCACAGATGAAGACAGGGAGCTACTACGAGCAGTACTTC.

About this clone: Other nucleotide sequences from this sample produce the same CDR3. The CDR3 nucleotides are TGTGCCAGCAGTCCGCGGACTAGCGGCGCCTACGAGCAGTACTTC. Amino acid sequence: CASSPRTSGAYEQYF. J is TRBJ2-7 and V is TRBV27, with 10 positions matching TRBD2. The CDR3 extends over 15 amino acids. V shed 5 bases and J 2 bases; nucleotides not matched to a gene: 6. Germline V lookup: CDR1 MNHEY, CDR2 SMNVEV (reference sequence).

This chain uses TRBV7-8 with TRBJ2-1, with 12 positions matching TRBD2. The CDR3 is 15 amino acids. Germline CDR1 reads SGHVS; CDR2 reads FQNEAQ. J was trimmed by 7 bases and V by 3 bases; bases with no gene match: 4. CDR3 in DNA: TGTGCCAGCAGCTTTCGACTAGCGGGAGTAAATGAGCAGTTCTTC. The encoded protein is CASSFRLAGVNEQFF.

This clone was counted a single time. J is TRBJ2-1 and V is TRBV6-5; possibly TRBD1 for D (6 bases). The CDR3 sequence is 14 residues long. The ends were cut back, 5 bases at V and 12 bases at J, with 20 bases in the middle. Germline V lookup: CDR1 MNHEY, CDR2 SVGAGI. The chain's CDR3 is CASSQGRQGLAQFF. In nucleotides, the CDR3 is TGTGCCAGCAGTCAAGGCCGGCAGGGGCTAGCGCAGTTCTTC.

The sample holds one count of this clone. CDR3 DNA sequence: TGTGCCAGCAGTGAAGAGTGGCTAGCGGGAGCCCATGAGCAGTTCTTC. Translation: CASSEEWLAGAHEQFF. This rearrangement joins TRBV6-1 to TRBJ2-1; 10 bases fit TRBD2. Per germline, CDR1 MNHNS and CDR2 SASEGT. Trimming cost V 1 base and J 8 bases; bases outside gene matches: 8. The CDR3 totals 16 residues.

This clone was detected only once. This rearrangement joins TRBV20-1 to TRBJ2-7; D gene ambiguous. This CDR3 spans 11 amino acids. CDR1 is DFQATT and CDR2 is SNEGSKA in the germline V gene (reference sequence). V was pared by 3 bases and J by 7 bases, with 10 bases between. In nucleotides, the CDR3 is TGCAGTGCTAGGGAGAAAGCGGAGCAGTACTTC. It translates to CSAREKAEQYF.

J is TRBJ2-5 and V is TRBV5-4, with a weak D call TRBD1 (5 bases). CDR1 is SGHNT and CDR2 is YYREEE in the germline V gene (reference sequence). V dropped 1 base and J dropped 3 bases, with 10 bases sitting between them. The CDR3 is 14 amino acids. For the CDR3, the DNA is TGTGCCAGCAGCTTGAGATTAGGGGAAGAGACCCAGTACTTC. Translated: CASSLRLGEETQYF.

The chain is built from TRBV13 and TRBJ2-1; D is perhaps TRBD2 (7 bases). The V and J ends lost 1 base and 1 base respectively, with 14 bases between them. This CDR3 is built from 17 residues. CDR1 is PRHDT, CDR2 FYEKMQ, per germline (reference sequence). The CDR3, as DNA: TGTGCCAGCAGCTTAGTCTCGCGGGGGCTATCCTACAATGAGCAGTTCTTC. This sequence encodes CASSLVSRGLSYNEQFF.

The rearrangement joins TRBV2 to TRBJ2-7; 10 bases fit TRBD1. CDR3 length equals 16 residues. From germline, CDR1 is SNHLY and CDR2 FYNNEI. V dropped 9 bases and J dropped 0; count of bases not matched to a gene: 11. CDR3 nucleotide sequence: TGTGCCAGTCGAGGGACAGGGGACTCTAGCTCCTACGAGCAGTACTTC. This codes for CASRGTGDSSSYEQYF.

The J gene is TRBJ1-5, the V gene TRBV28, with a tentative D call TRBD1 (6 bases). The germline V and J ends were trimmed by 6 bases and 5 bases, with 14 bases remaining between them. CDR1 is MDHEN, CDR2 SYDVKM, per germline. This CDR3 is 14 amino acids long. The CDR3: CASRKQGNHQPQHF. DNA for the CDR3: TGTGCCAGCAGAAAACAGGGAAATCATCAGCCCCAGCATTTT.

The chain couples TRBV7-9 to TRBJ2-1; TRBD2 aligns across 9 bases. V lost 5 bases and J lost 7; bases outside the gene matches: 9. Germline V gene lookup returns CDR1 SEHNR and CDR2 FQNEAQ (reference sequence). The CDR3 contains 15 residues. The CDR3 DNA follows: TGTGCCAGCAGCCCCCAGCGGGAGGACGAGAATGAGCAGTTCTTC. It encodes CASSPQREDENEQFF.

CDR3 sequence reads: CASSIAPPRDRVSSYEQYF. The CDR3 DNA sequence: TGTGCCAGTAGTATAGCTCCACCGAGGGACAGGGTTTCCTCCTACGAGCAGTACTTC. This chain connects TRBV19 to TRBJ2-7; 9 nucleotides line up with TRBD1. Per germline, CDR1 LNHDA and CDR2 SQIVND (reference sequence). There are 19 residues in the CDR3. Trimming cost V 1 base and J 0 bases; bases outside gene matches: 13.

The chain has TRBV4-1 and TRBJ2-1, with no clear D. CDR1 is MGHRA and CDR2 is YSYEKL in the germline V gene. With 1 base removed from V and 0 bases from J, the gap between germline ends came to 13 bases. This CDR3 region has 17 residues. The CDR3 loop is CASSQVFVESSYNEQFF. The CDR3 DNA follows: TGCGCCAGCAGCCAAGTGTTCGTAGAGAGCTCCTACAATGAGCAGTTCTTC.